This T cell receptor beta chain was sequenced during a study of radiotherapy plus CTLA-4 blockade in lung cancer (dated by TCRdb to between 2018 and 2020). Broadly, across the study: Among enrolled patients, around 18% had an objective response and approximately 30% reached disease control.

Libraries were constructed by the immunoSEQ multiplex PCR assay. TCRdb retrieved this table from immuneACCESS and kept in-frame rearrangements only. Not all clones are present; in checked studies, unresolved V genes account for under half, and no reason is known for the remainder. This sample holds over 100,000 clones; roughly four fifths were observed only once. 3% to 4% of the sample is taken by the ten largest. Beyond this particular receptor, the publication reports: Early dynamic changes in blood T cell clones, together with increased serum interferon-beta after radiation, were reported as the strongest predictors of response. After treatment with radiotherapy and ipilimumab, TCR clones that came from tumors expanded in the peripheral blood.

As for this clone: The target of this receptor is not known. Base qualities are not recorded, but no much larger clone differs from it by a single base.

Focal radiation therapy combined with CTLA-4 blockade (ipilimumab) was tested in patients with chemo-refractory metastatic non-small-cell lung cancer. The CDR3 numbers 19 residues from cysteine through phenylalanine. The sequence is cut down to CDR3 DNA, 57 bases in frame from base 1. The CDR1 and CDR2 encoded by the germline V gene are LGHNA and YNFKEQ. V loses 4 bases of germline sequence and J loses 0 bases, and the interval between the two ends is 25 bases. The starting material was peripheral blood, obtained from a patient treated with radiotherapy plus ipilimumab. The chain was built from TRBV4-2 and TRBJ2-7; matching of 7 bases hints at TRBD1 as the D gene. The sequence came from a human donor with non-small cell lung cancer that progressed on radiotherapy plus ipilimumab. Some clones in this sample may be carry-over from other donors' samples. CDR3 loop: CASSLRQGALAGSSYEQYF. The DNA is as follows: TGTGCCAGCAGCCTTAGACAGGGTGCCCTGGCGGGAAGCTCCTACGAGCAGTACTTC.